This entry describes one T cell receptor (beta chain). This entry is derived from a study of blood T cell repertoires in COVID-19. Looking at the study overall: Samples came from the United States, Italy and Spain, spanning acute and convalescent COVID-19. Sources were T cells, B-cell-depleted T cells, or PBMCs; the material itself was cDNA or gDNA.

J was trimmed by 4 bases and V by 5 bases; bases with no gene match: 4. From germline, CDR1 is MNHNY and CDR2 SVGAGI (reference sequence). The CDR3 length is 14 residues. In the authors' workflow: Nucleated cell counts were estimated from reference gene primer amplification. TCRdb's copy holds only in-frame clones and misses some; the assay was immunoSEQ multiplex PCR. The V and J calls and the clone size are those of that table, but D and trimming were determined from the DNA. The sample contains approximately 50,000 clones, roughly 90% of which appear only once. The sample taken for sequencing was peripheral blood. The rearrangement joins TRBV6-6 to TRBJ2-5; 10 positions match TRBD1. The TCR was taken from a human donor in a cohort sampled during active COVID-19. The CDR3 sequence is CASSARDRGETQYF. CDR3 nucleotide sequence: TGTGCCAGCAGTGCGAGGGACAGGGGAGAGACCCAGTACTTC.